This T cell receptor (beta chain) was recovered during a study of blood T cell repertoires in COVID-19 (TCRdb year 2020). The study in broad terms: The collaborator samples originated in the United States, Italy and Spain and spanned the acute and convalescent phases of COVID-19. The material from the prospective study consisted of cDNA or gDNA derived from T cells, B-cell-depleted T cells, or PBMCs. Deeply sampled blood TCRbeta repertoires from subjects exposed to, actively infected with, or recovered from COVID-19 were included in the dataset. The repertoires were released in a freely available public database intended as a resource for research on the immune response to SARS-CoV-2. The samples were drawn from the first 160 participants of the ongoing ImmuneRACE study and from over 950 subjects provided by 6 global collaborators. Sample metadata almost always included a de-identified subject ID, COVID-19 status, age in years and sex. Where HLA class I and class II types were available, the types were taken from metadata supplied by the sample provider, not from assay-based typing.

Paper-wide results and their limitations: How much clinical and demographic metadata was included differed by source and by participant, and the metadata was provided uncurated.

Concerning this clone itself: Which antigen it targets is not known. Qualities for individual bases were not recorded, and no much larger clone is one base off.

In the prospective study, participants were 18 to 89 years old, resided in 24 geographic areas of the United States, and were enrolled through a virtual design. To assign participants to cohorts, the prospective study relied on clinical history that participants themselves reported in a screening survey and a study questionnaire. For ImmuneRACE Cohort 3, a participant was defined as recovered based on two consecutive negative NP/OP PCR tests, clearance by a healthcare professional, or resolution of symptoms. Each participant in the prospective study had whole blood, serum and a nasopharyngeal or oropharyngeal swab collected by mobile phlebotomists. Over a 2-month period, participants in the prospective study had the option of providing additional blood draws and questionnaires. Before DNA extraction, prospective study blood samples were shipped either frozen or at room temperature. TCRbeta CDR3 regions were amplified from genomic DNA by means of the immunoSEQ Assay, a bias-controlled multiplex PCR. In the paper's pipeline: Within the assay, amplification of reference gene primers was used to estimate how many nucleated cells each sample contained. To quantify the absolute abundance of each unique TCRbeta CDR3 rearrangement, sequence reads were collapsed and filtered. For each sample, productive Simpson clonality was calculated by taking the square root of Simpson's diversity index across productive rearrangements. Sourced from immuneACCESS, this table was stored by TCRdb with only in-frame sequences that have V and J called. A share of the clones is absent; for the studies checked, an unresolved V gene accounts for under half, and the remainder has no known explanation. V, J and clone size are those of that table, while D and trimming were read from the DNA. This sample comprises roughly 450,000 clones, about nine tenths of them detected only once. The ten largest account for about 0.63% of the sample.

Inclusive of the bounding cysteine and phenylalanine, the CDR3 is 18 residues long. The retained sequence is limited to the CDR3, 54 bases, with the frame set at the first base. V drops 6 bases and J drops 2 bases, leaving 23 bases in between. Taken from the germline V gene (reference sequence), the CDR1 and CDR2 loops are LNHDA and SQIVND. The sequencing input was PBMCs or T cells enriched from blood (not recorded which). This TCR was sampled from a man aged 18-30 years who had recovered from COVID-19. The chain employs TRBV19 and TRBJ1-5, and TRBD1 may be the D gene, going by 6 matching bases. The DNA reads TGTGCCAGTAGCTCTCACGGACCTGGACAGTATGGCAATCAGCCCCAGCATTTT. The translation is CASSSHGPGQYGNQPQHF.